Listed below are T cell receptor beta chains from one sample, sequenced in a study of T cell repertoires in cytomegalovirus infection. TCRdb redid the calling of the reads with MiXCR, one entry per CDR3 protein. The table has about 490,000 distinct CDR3 sequences, around 27% seen once. The specimen was PBMCs. The receptors derive from a human donor in good health (CMV status not recorded). Some clones in this sample may be carry-over from other donors' samples. Both conserved end residues are part of each CDR3. Fields, in order: clone size, J gene, D gene, V gene, CDR3 protein, CDR3 DNA. D genes are given only for firm matches. Rows give clone size only sometimes, using once, few, many, or a class for an expanded clone.

clone_size: few
j_call: TRBJ1-1
d_call: TRBD1
v_call: TRBV4-1
cdr3_aa: CASSHLRQGAMNTEAFF
cdr3_nt: TGCGCCAGCAGCCATCTAAGACAGGGTGCTATGAACACTGAAGCTTTCTTT

clone_size: many
j_call: TRBJ2-1
d_call: NA
v_call: TRBV7-2
cdr3_aa: CASSLNYNEQFF
cdr3_nt: TGTGCCAGCAGCCTGAACTACAATGAGCAGTTCTTC

clone_size: few
j_call: TRBJ1-5
d_call: NA
v_call: TRBV7-6
cdr3_aa: CASSHPGRHQPQHF
cdr3_nt: TGTGCCAGCAGCCACCCGGGGAGGCATCAGCCCCAGCATTTT

clone_size: few
j_call: TRBJ2-3
d_call: TRBD1
v_call: TRBV24-1
cdr3_aa: CATSEPGQGEATDTQYF
cdr3_nt: TGTGCCACCAGTGAACCTGGACAGGGGGAGGCCACAGATACGCAGTATTTT

clone_size: few
j_call: TRBJ2-2
d_call: NA
v_call: TRBV27
cdr3_aa: CASMDVSAAGPGELFF
cdr3_nt: TGTGCCAGCATGGATGTATCTGCTGCCGGACCCGGGGAGCTGTTTTTT

clone_size: NA
j_call: TRBJ2-1
d_call: NA
v_call: TRBV29-1
cdr3_aa: CSVEDAGHGDEQFF
cdr3_nt: TGCAGCGTGGAGGATGCCGGCCATGGGGATGAGCAGTTCTTC

clone_size: NA
j_call: TRBJ2-5
d_call: NA
v_call: TRBV6-1
cdr3_aa: CASSGRSRETQYF
cdr3_nt: TGTGCCAGCAGTGGGAGGAGTCGAGAGACCCAGTACTTC

clone_size: many
j_call: TRBJ1-2
d_call: NA
v_call: TRBV7-9
cdr3_aa: CASSPPESGGEEGYGYTF
cdr3_nt: TGTGCCAGCAGCCCCCCTGAGTCCGGGGGAGAAGAGGGCTATGGCTACACCTTC

clone_size: few
j_call: TRBJ1-1
d_call: NA
v_call: TRBV12-5
cdr3_aa: CASEGLNTEAFF
cdr3_nt: TGTGCTAGTGAAGGGCTGAACACTGAAGCTTTCTTT

clone_size: NA
j_call: TRBJ1-5
d_call: TRBD1
v_call: TRBV28
cdr3_aa: CASNIRDRASPQHF
cdr3_nt: TGTGCCAGCAACATCCGGGACAGAGCCTCCCCCCAGCATTTT

clone_size: NA
j_call: TRBJ2-5
d_call: NA
v_call: TRBV2
cdr3_aa: CASSADRMYQETQYF
cdr3_nt: TGTGCCAGCAGTGCTGACAGAATGTACCAAGAGACCCAGTACTTC

clone_size: NA
j_call: TRBJ2-7
d_call: NA
v_call: TRBV4-1
cdr3_aa: CASSQEWGDLAHEQYF
cdr3_nt: TGCGCCAGCAGCCAAGAATGGGGAGACTTGGCCCACGAGCAGTACTTC

clone_size: many
j_call: TRBJ2-1
d_call: NA
v_call: TRBV7-9
cdr3_aa: CAYPWGASYNEQFF
cdr3_nt: TGTGCCTACCCGTGGGGGGCGTCCTACAATGAGCAGTTCTTC

clone_size: NA
j_call: TRBJ1-6
d_call: NA
v_call: TRBV12-3/TRBV12-4
cdr3_aa: CASTDDRSSYNSPLHF
cdr3_nt: TGTGCCAGCACTGACGACAGGAGCTCCTATAATTCACCCCTCCACTTT

clone_size: NA
j_call: TRBJ1-1
d_call: NA
v_call: TRBV20-1
cdr3_aa: CSARARLNTEAFF
cdr3_nt: TGCAGTGCTAGAGCCAGACTGAACACTGAAGCTTTCTTT

clone_size: once
j_call: TRBJ2-7
d_call: NA
v_call: TRBV5-4
cdr3_aa: CASSLSTAYEQYF
cdr3_nt: TGTGCCAGCAGCTTGTCGACAGCCTACGAGCAGTACTTC